This T cell receptor beta chain comes out of a study of molecular identifiers for immune sequencing clone quantification. Germline loops: CDR1 KGHDR, CDR2 SFDVKD. V was clipped by 3 bases and J by 15 bases, with 15 bases between them. This CDR3 region has 12 residues. With respect to this clonotype: As yet, its antigen is unknown.

TCRdb reprocessed the PCR reads via MiXCR and lists one record per CDR3 protein. The table shows approximately 97,000 distinct CDR3 sequences, with roughly 26% occurring only once. Sorted cells numbering about 20,000 to 1,100,000, with 10%, 30% or 50% RNA, yielded the naive CD8 libraries. Findings and limits, study-wide: Clones of above 20 RNA copies carried over 98% of effector molecules; in naive cells they carried under 1%.

The sequence came from a human donor in good health. Some libraries in this study had Jurkat cell RNA spiked in. Input material: naive CD8+ T cells from blood, with Jurkat cell RNA spiked in. Subset defined: FACS-sorted CD8+CD4-CCR7+CD45RA+ naive T cells. The chain has TRBV24-1 and TRBJ2-3; D uncertain. This CDR3 reads CATSDGPKKQYF. DNA of the CDR3: TGTGCCACCAGTGATGGACCCAAAAAGCAATATTTT.